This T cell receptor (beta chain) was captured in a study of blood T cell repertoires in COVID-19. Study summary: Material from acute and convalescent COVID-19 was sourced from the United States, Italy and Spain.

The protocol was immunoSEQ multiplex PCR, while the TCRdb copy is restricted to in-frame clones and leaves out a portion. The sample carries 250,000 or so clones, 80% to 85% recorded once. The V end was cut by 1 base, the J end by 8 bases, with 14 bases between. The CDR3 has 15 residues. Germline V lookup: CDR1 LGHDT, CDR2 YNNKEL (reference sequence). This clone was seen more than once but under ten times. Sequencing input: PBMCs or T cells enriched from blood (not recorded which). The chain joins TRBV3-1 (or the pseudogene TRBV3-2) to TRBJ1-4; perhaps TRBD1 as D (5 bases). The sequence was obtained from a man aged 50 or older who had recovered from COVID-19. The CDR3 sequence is CASSQVRGVGEKLFF. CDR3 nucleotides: TGTGCCAGCAGCCAAGTTCGGGGGGTAGGGGAAAAACTGTTTTTT.